This passage covers 32 T cell receptor beta chains from one sample sequenced in a study of Ad26.COV2.S vaccination and SARS-CoV-2 variants. As for treatment: about 20 received Ad26.COV2.S at low or high dose, single or two shots; roughly five received placebo; per-sample allocation not given. Sampling occurred on day 63 after the first vaccine or placebo injection. Repertoires were generated with immunoSEQ multiplex PCR, while TCRdb's copy carries only in-frame clones and drops some. This sample has some 320,000 clones, with around four fifths found just once. The source material was peripheral blood, sampled in a trial of Ad26.COV2.S vaccine versus placebo. The receptors derive from a person aged 18-65 years who received the Ad26.COV2.S COVID-19 vaccine or a placebo.

The chain links TRBV7-3 to TRBJ2-2; either TRBD1 or TRBD2 may fit D (5 bases each). Germline lookup yields CDR1 SGHTA and CDR2 FQGTGA. V shed 5 bases and J shed 4 bases, with 11 bases lying between them. This CDR3 region has 14 residues. The CDR3 here is CASSPTGATGELFF. In nucleotides, the CDR3 is TGTGCCAGCAGCCCGACCGGGGCCACCGGGGAGCTGTTTTTT.

In regard to this clone: Germline and junction disagree at one end, which may indicate a read error. The chain couples TRBV11-2 to TRBJ1-2; TRBD1 matches at 10 bases. CDR3 length equals 11 residues. Germline V lookup: CDR1 SGHAT, CDR2 FQNNGV. In DNA, the CDR3 is TGTGCCAGCAGCTTAGGACAGGGGGCTAGCTTC. The encoded protein is CASSLGQGASF.

This sequence joins TRBV7-3 and TRBJ2-7; a possible D gene is TRBD2 (6 bases). From germline, CDR1 is SGHTA and CDR2 FQGTGA. V shed 5 bases and J shed 4 bases, with 18 bases lying between them. This CDR3 comprises 15 residues. The CDR3 sequence is CASSPGVGPGYEQYF. The CDR3 DNA reads as TGTGCCAGCAGCCCGGGGGTAGGACCAGGGTACGAGCAGTACTTC.

The chain is built from TRBV30 and TRBJ1-5; maybe TRBD1 (6 bases). The CDR3 spans 19 residues. Between the trimmed V and J ends, which lost 0 bases and 5 bases, there was a span of 26 bases. The germline V gene encodes CDR1 GTSNPN and CDR2 SVGIG (reference sequence). The CDR3 DNA sequence: TGTGCCTGGAGTGTAGCCCCGGTGGGGGCCGTATTTCGGGATCAGCCCCAGCATTTT. Its translation: CAWSVAPVGAVFRDQPQHF.

The V and J genes are TRBV27 and TRBJ2-7; D uncertain. V lost 0 bases, J lost 3 bases, and 12 bases lay in between. Looked up from germline, CDR1 is MNHEY and CDR2 is SMNVEV (reference sequence). The CDR3 is 15 amino acids. The CDR3 here is CASSLSMVKIYEQYF. The CDR3 coding sequence is TGTGCCAGCAGTTTATCCATGGTAAAGATCTACGAGCAGTACTTC.

This chain links TRBV5-1 with TRBJ2-3; TRBD1 or TRBD2 may be the D gene (5 bases each). Trimming left V 0 bases short and J 10 bases short, with 15 bases between. Per germline, CDR1 SGHRS and CDR2 YFSETQ. CDR3 size: 14 residues. The CDR3 region has the DNA TGCGCCAGCAGCTTGGATCGCATGGGGGTGGCGCAGTATTTT. Translating it yields CASSLDRMGVAQYF.

The gene calls are TRBV5-4 and TRBJ2-7, with 12 positions matching TRBD2. After removal of 1 base from V and 9 bases from J, the junction contained 5 bases not matched to a gene. This CDR3 contains 14 residues. CDR1 and CDR2 (germline): SGHNT, YYREEE (reference sequence). This CDR3 reads CASSLTSGGSVQYF. The CDR3 bases are TGTGCCAGCAGCTTGACTAGCGGGGGGAGCGTGCAGTACTTC.

The chain has TRBV27 and TRBJ2-3; maybe TRBD2 (6 bases). The CDR3 totals 15 residues. CDR1 and CDR2 (germline): MNHEY, SMNVEV (reference sequence). V gave up 3 bases and J gave up 14 bases, with 24 bases separating them. CDR3 residues: CASSLSGGSSSDRYF. In nucleotides, the CDR3 is TGTGCCAGCAGTTTGAGTGGTGGCTCCTCTAGCGATCGGTATTTT.

V usage is TRBV6-2 or TRBV6-3 and J usage is TRBJ2-4, with 8 nucleotides matching TRBD1. Germline assignment: CDR1 MNHEY and CDR2 SVGEGT. CDR3 length equals 13 residues. The V and J ends lost 5 bases and 7 bases, in that order; junction bases with no gene match: 4. The CDR3 DNA follows: TGTGCCAGCAGTCGACAGGGGATGAACATTCAGTACTTC. Encoded protein: CASSRQGMNIQYF.

This chain connects TRBV5-4 to TRBJ1-1, with D uncertain. The V gene lost 0 bases and the J gene lost 0 bases, with 9 bases spanning the gap. Germline V gene sequence: CDR1 SGHNT, CDR2 YYREEE (reference sequence). The CDR3 is made up of 15 amino acids. CDR3 coding DNA: TGTGCCAGCAGCTTGGATGGCAGTATGAACACTGAAGCTTTCTTT. Its translation is CASSLDGSMNTEAFF.

The CDR3 nucleotides are TGTGCCTGGAGTGTAGGGTCGCGGGGACAGCCCCAGCATTTT. It encodes CAWSVGSRGQPQHF. V and J are TRBV30 and TRBJ1-5; D ambiguous. V lost 0 bases and J 7 bases, leaving 13 bases between the germline ends. This CDR3 comprises 14 residues. The germline CDR1 and CDR2 sequences are GTSNPN and SVGIG (reference sequence).

The genes are TRBV11-2 and TRBJ2-1, with TRBD2 matching 8 bases. Losses at the gene ends were 1 base for V and 13 bases for J; bases not matched to a gene: 9. Per germline, CDR1 SGHAT and CDR2 FQNNGV. The CDR3 length is 14 residues. This chain's CDR3 is CASSLVVSGALQFF. The CDR3 coding sequence is TGTGCCAGCAGCTTAGTGGTTAGCGGGGCCCTACAGTTCTTC.

V is TRBV7-6 and J is TRBJ2-5; 12 bases align to TRBD2. Germline V gene lookup returns CDR1 SGHVS and CDR2 FNYEAQ. The CDR3 spans 15 residues. V gave up 2 bases and J gave up 2 bases; unmatched junction bases: 0. CDR3 in amino acids: CASSLLAGGQETQYF. CDR3 nucleotides: TGTGCCAGCAGCTTACTAGCGGGGGGGCAAGAGACCCAGTACTTC.

For the CDR3, the DNA is TGTGCCAGCGCAGCATACAATGAGCAGTTCTTC. This translates into CASAAYNEQFF. The V call is TRBV2, the J call TRBJ2-1; D is ambiguous. There are 11 residues in the CDR3. Germline assignment: CDR1 SNHLY and CDR2 FYNNEI. V was trimmed by 8 bases and J by 4 bases, leaving 6 bases between them. Variable domain in full (rest from reference TRBV2 and TRBJ2-1): EPEVTQTPSHQVTQMGQEVILRCVPISNHLYFYWYRQILGQKVEFLVSFYNNEISEKSEIFDDQFSVERPDGSNFTLKIRSTKLEDSAMYFCASAAYNEQFFGPGTRLTVL.

This sequence joins TRBV19 and TRBJ1-6; possibly TRBD1 for D (6 bases). The germline V gene has CDR1 LNHDA and CDR2 SQIVND (reference sequence). The length of the CDR3 is 15 residues. Trimming shortened V by 3 bases and J by 7 bases, and 13 bases separated the two germline ends. CDR3 DNA: TGTGCCAGTAGTATTGGTCAGGGGTTCAATTCACCCCTCCACTTT. Translated: CASSIGQGFNSPLHF.

This sequence joins TRBV5-1 and TRBJ1-1; a weak D match, TRBD1 (5 bases). V gave up 6 bases and J gave up 2 bases, with 14 bases separating them. The CDR3 is made up of 14 amino acids. Germline V gene lookup returns CDR1 SGHRS and CDR2 YFSETQ. The CDR3 coding sequence is TGCGCCAGCACGGAGGGGTCACAAAACACTGAAGCTTTCTTT. Encoded protein: CASTEGSQNTEAFF.

The genes are TRBV7-9 and TRBJ1-3; D call uncertain. Trimming shortened V by 9 bases and J by 4 bases, and 22 bases separated the two germline ends. Germline V gene data show CDR1 as SEHNR and CDR2 as FQNEAQ (reference sequence). This CDR3 is 16 amino acids long. The CDR3 DNA is TGTGCCAGGCCGCCCTCGGAGAGCAAAAGGGGAAACACCATATATTTT. Protein: CARPPSESKRGNTIYF. The complete variable domain, with remaining parts taken from reference TRBV7-9 and TRBJ1-3, reads DTGVSQNPRHKITKRGQNVTFRCDPISEHNRLYWYRQTLGQGPEFLTYFQNEAQLEKSRLLSDRFSAERPKGSFSTLEIQRTEQGDSAMYLCARPPSESKRGNTIYFGEGSWLTVV.

This clone showed up just once. This chain links TRBV2 with TRBJ1-1; D possibly corresponds to TRBD1 (6 bases). V was shortened by 7 bases and J by 0 bases, with 12 bases between the two germline ends. This CDR3 has 14 residues. Germline V CDR1 and CDR2: SNHLY, FYNNEI. CDR3 DNA sequence: TGTGCCAGCACTTCCCGGACAGTGAACACTGAAGCTTTCTTT. Amino acids: CASTSRTVNTEAFF. The full variable domain, rest sourced from reference TRBV2 and TRBJ1-1, is EPEVTQTPSHQVTQMGQEVILRCVPISNHLYFYWYRQILGQKVEFLVSFYNNEISEKSEIFDDQFSVERPDGSNFTLKIRSTKLEDSAMYFCASTSRTVNTEAFFGQGTRLTVV.

The V and J genes are TRBV6-4 and TRBJ2-7; no firm D call. Deletions cut 0 bases from V and 4 bases from J, with 13 bases between. The CDR3 runs to 15 residues. Germline CDR1 and CDR2: MRHNA and SNTAGT. CDR3 loop: CASSDSTAAKYEQYF. DNA for the CDR3: TGTGCCAGCAGTGACTCAACCGCAGCCAAATACGAGCAGTACTTC.

The chain employs TRBV4-1 and TRBJ1-3; D gene uncertain. Per the germline V gene, CDR1 is MGHRA and CDR2 is YSYEKL. V lost 0 bases and J 2 bases, leaving 8 bases between the germline ends. The CDR3 loop spans 15 amino acids. CDR3: CASSQEERTGNTIYF. The CDR3 DNA reads TGCGCCAGCAGCCAAGAAGAGCGTACTGGAAACACCATATATTTT.

V usage is TRBV7-9 and J usage is TRBJ1-4; no reliable D call. Germline V gene lookup returns CDR1 SEHNR and CDR2 FQNEAQ (reference sequence). CDR3 length: 12 residues. Trimming took off 5 bases at V and 14 bases at J, with 15 bases between the two ends. The CDR3 spells CASSLRRDRLFF. CDR3 nucleotide sequence: TGTGCCAGCAGCCTCCGTAGGGATCGCCTGTTTTTT.

The CDR3 here is CASSARTEGDTQYF. The CDR3 DNA reads TGTGCCAGTAGTGCCAGGACGGAGGGAGATACGCAGTATTTT. The chain couples TRBV19 to TRBJ2-3; D perhaps matches TRBD2 (6 bases). Germline CDR1 LNHDA, CDR2 SQIVND (reference sequence). The length of the CDR3 is 14 residues. V was clipped by 5 bases and J by 5 bases, with 14 bases between them.

This rearrangement joins TRBV27 to TRBJ2-3, with a weak D call TRBD2 (6 bases). The germline V gene has CDR1 MNHEY and CDR2 SMNVEV (reference sequence). V was pared by 7 bases and J by 2 bases, with 19 bases between. The CDR3 consists of 16 residues. CDR3 residues: CASKVGGTHPTDTQYF. CDR3 DNA sequence: TGTGCCAGCAAGGTTGGGGGGACTCATCCCACAGATACGCAGTATTTT.

On this clone itself: Other DNA sequences from this sample encode an identical CDR3 as well. The chain couples TRBV9 to TRBJ2-3; possible D gene TRBD2, 6 bases. Germline assignment: CDR1 SGDLS and CDR2 YYNGEE. V lost 4 bases to trimming and J lost 1 base, with 10 bases between them. This CDR3 is built from 14 residues. The CDR3 spells CASSPGGRTDTQYF. CDR3 DNA sequence: TGTGCCAGCAGCCCCGGGGGACGCACAGATACGCAGTATTTT. The whole variable domain, filled in from reference TRBV9 and TRBJ2-3, reads DSGVTQTPKHLITATGQRVTLRCSPRSGDLSVYWYQQSLDQGLQFLIQYYNGEERAKGNILERFSAQQFPDLHSELNLSSLELGDSALYFCASSPGGRTDTQYFGPGTRLTVL.

V and J are TRBV24-1 and TRBJ1-5; D is uncertain. Germline loops: CDR1 KGHDR, CDR2 SFDVKD. Trimming took off 4 bases at V and 5 bases at J, with 8 bases between the two ends. There are 13 residues in the CDR3. The CDR3 DNA reads TGTGCCACCAGTGACCACAGTGATCAGCCCCAGCATTTT. Translated, it gives CATSDHSDQPQHF.

A word on this clone: This specimen includes other DNA sequences encoding the same CDR3. This chain joins TRBV5-1 and TRBJ2-5; 14 bases are a match to TRBD2. Germline V CDR1 and CDR2: SGHRS, YFSETQ. The V segment lost 2 bases and the J segment 5 bases; nucleotides outside the gene matches: 5. This CDR3 has 16 amino acids. The CDR3 loop is CASSFGLAGGRETQYF. For the CDR3, the DNA is TGCGCCAGCAGCTTTGGACTAGCGGGGGGTCGGGAGACCCAGTACTTC.

The chain combines TRBV5-6 with TRBJ2-7; the match to TRBD2 covers 10 bases. With 3 bases clipped from V and 6 bases from J, the junction kept 6 bases outside the gene matches. The CDR3 contains 14 residues. Germline V CDR1 and CDR2: SGHDT, YYEEEE. This chain's CDR3 is CASSSSLAGAEQYF. The DNA of the CDR3 is TGTGCCAGCAGCTCCTCTCTAGCGGGGGCCGAGCAGTACTTC.

V is TRBV29-1 and J is TRBJ1-2; no clear D gene. Trimming took off 3 bases at V and 6 bases at J, with 8 bases between the two ends. The CDR3 contains 11 residues. Germline V gene data show CDR1 as SQVTM and CDR2 as ANQGSEA. The CDR3: CSVELLNGYTF. The CDR3 region has the DNA TGCAGCGTTGAGCTGCTGAATGGCTACACCTTC.

The chain uses TRBV7-9 and TRBJ2-2, with D possibly TRBD2 on 5 matching bases. The V and J ends lost 0 bases and 5 bases respectively, with 7 bases between them. Germline CDR1 and CDR2: SEHNR and FQNEAQ (reference sequence). The CDR3 is 14 amino acids. CDR3 region: CASSLASVTGELFF. For the CDR3, the DNA is TGTGCCAGCAGCTTAGCTAGCGTTACCGGGGAGCTGTTTTTT.

This chain uses TRBV4-1 with TRBJ2-3; D tentatively reads TRBD1 or TRBD2 (5 bases each). The V end was cut by 2 bases, the J end by 4 bases, with 13 bases between. This CDR3 is 15 amino acids long. CDR1 MGHRA and CDR2 YSYEKL come from the germline V gene. The CDR3 DNA sequence: TGCGCCAGCAGCCAATCCGGGACCGGGTCAGATACGCAGTATTTT. This codes for CASSQSGTGSDTQYF.

As concerns this clone: Within the sample, other DNA sequences also encode this same CDR3. V is TRBV5-4 and J is TRBJ1-1; D ambiguous. The CDR3 loop spans 14 amino acids. CDR1 is SGHNT, CDR2 YYREEE, per germline (reference sequence). The ends were cut back, 4 bases at V and 0 bases at J, with 10 bases in the middle. In DNA, the CDR3 is TGTGCCAGCAGCCTGGGCGGGATGAACACTGAAGCTTTCTTT. Residues: CASSLGGMNTEAFF.

The gene calls are TRBV7-9 and TRBJ2-5, with no clear D. CDR3 length: 11 amino acids. V was pared by 5 bases and J by 7 bases, with 8 bases between. Germline CDR1 is SEHNR and CDR2 is FQNEAQ (reference sequence). CDR3 DNA: TGTGCCAGCAGCGGTAGTGGGACCCAGTACTTC. Protein product: CASSGSGTQYF.